This T cell receptor beta chain was recovered during a study of blood T cell repertoires in COVID-19. V lost 3 bases to trimming and J lost 5 bases; unmatched junction nucleotides: 8. From germline, CDR1 is ENHRY and CDR2 SYGVKD. The length of the CDR3 is 15 residues. The data were produced by immunoSEQ multiplex PCR, yet TCRdb's version contains in-frame clones alone and is incomplete. This table holds more than 45,000 clones, approximately 90% found once. The chain has TRBV10-3 and TRBJ1-2, with 8 positions matching TRBD1. The source is a man aged 55 to 70 with acute or convalescent COVID-19. Material for sequencing was peripheral blood. For the CDR3, the DNA is TGTGCCATCAGTGAAAGCCAGGGGGCACGGTATGGCTACACCTTC. It encodes CAISESQGARYGYTF.